Here is one TCR beta chain with its context. This sample was included in a study of blood T cell repertoires in COVID-19. Under the authors' procedure: Estimated nucleated cell counts came from reference gene primer amplification. Profiled with immunoSEQ multiplex PCR; TCRdb holds only in-frame clones, not every one. The DNA was the basis for D and trimming; V, J and clone size are from that table. The sample yields some 250,000 clones, about 86% seen once. The sequenced sample consisted of peripheral blood. The TCR sequence derives from a woman younger than 45 who had recovered from COVID-19.

DNA for the CDR3: TGTGCCAGCAGCGTAGCCGGGGGGCCCACACCCCCCGATACGCAGTATTTT. Translated, it gives CASSVAGGPTPPDTQYF. The chain carries TRBV9 and TRBJ2-3; D is perhaps TRBD2 (7 bases). The CDR3 spans 17 residues. Per germline, CDR1 SGDLS and CDR2 YYNGEE. Trimming took 0 bases from V and 6 from J, leaving 20 bases between them.